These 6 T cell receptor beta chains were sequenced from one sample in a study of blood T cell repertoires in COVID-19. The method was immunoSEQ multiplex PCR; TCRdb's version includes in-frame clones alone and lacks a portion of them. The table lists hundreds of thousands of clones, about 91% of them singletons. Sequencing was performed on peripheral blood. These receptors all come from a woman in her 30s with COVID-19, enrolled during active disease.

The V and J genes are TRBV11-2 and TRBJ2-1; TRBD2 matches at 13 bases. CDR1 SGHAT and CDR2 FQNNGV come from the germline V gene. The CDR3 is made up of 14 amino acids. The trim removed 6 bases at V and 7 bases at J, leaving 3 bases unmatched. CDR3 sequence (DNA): TGTGCCAGCAGGGAGGGACTAGCGGGAAATGAGCAGTTCTTC. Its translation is CASREGLAGNEQFF.

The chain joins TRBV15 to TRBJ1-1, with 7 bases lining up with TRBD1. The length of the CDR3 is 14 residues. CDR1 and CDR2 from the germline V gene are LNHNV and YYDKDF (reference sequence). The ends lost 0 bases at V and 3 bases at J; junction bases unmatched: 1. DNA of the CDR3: TGTGCCACCAGCAGAGATCAGGGGGACACTGAAGCTTTCTTT. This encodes CATSRDQGDTEAFF.

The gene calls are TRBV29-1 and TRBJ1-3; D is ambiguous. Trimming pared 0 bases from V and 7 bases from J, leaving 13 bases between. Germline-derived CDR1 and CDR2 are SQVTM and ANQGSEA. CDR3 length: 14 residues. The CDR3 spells CSVEDPGRWNTIYF. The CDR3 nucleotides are TGCAGCGTTGAAGACCCGGGTCGGTGGAACACCATATATTTT. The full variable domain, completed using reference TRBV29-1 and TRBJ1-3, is SAVISQKPSRDICQRGTSLTIQCQVDSQVTMMFWYRQQPGQSLTLIATANQGSEATYESGFVIDKFPISRPNLTFSTLTVSNMSPEDSSIYLCSVEDPGRWNTIYFGEGSWLTVV.

The CDR3 region has the DNA TGCGCCAGCGGGACAGGGGAGAACTATGGCTACACCTTC. Amino acid sequence: CASGTGENYGYTF. This chain connects TRBV10-2 to TRBJ1-2, with 10 bases that match TRBD1. CDR3 length: 13 residues. V shed 8 bases and J 2 bases; nucleotides not matched to a gene: 2. CDR1 is WSHSY, CDR2 SAAADI, per germline.

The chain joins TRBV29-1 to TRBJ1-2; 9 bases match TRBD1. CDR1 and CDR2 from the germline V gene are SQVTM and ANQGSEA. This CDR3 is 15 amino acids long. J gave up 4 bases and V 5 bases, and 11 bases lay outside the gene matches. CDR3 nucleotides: TGCAGCGTTACTCCGGGACAGGGACACCCCTATGGCTACACCTTC. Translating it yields CSVTPGQGHPYGYTF.

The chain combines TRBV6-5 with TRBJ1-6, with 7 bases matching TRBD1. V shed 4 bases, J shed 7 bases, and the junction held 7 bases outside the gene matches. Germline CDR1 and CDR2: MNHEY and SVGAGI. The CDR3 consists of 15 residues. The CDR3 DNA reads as TGTGCCAGCAGTTGGGGGACAGCGGAGAATTCACCCCTCCACTTT. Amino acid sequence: CASSWGTAENSPLHF.